Presented here are 22 T cell receptor beta chains from one specimen sequenced in a study of post-analysis software for immune sequencing data. Study-level results: Four or five TRBV segments were significantly more frequent in patients than in controls. TRBV5-6, TRBV5-1 and TRBV20-1 were among these segments.

cDNA libraries of TCR beta carried unique molecular identifiers. TCRdb reprocessed the PCR reads via MiXCR and lists one record per CDR3 protein. The table lists about 430,000 distinct CDR3 sequences, 35% to 45% of them singletons. No cognate antigen is known for these TCRs. The sample comprised blood. These receptors originate from a girl aged 2 to 9 with multiple sclerosis.

The chain is built from TRBV15 and TRBJ1-4, with D possibly TRBD1 on 5 matching bases. The CDR3 has 15 amino acids. V gave up 1 base and J gave up 8 bases, with 14 bases separating them. CDR1 is LNHNV and CDR2 is YYDKDF in the germline V gene (reference sequence). The CDR3 region is CATSRGVGGPEKLFF. The CDR3 nucleotides read TGTGCCACCAGCAGAGGGGTCGGGGGACCAGAAAAACTGTTTTTT.

The chain employs TRBV6-5 and TRBJ2-4; D remains unclear. Germline V CDR1 and CDR2: MNHEY, SVGAGI. V shed 8 bases and J shed 5 bases, with 4 bases lying between them. This CDR3 spans 10 amino acids. The CDR3 here is CASGQNIQYF. The CDR3 DNA follows: TGTGCCAGCGGACAAAACATTCAGTACTTC.

The chain links TRBV11-2 to TRBJ2-3; D might be TRBD1 (6 bases). From germline, CDR1 is SGHAT and CDR2 FQNNGV. The CDR3 has 16 residues. Trimming took off 4 bases at V and 3 bases at J, with 17 bases between the two ends. The CDR3 DNA reads TGTGCCAGCAGCTCGCCGACAGGTTATCGGACAGATACGCAGTATTTT. Amino acids: CASSSPTGYRTDTQYF.

This clonotype was counted only a few times. The V and J genes are TRBV6-5 and TRBJ1-2, with TRBD1 identical over 10 bases. The germline CDR1 and CDR2 sequences are MNHEY and SVGAGI. With 2 bases clipped from V and 4 bases from J, the junction kept 4 bases outside the gene matches. The length of the CDR3 is 15 residues. The CDR3 here is CASSYRGQGTYGYTF. CDR3 in DNA: TGTGCCAGCAGTTACCGGGGACAGGGGACCTATGGCTACACCTTC.

In this sample, this clonotype turned up a few times. The J gene is TRBJ2-3, the V gene TRBV29-1; 15 positions match TRBD2. The CDR3 consists of 17 residues. Per the germline V gene, CDR1 is SQVTM and CDR2 is ANQGSEA. Losses at the gene ends were 0 bases for V and 6 bases for J; bases not matched to a gene: 7. The CDR3 is CSVEDGLAGGRRDTQYF. CDR3 DNA sequence: TGCAGCGTTGAAGACGGACTAGCGGGAGGGCGTAGGGATACGCAGTATTTT.

This CDR3 is CASSPELVGDEQFF. CDR3 nucleotides: TGTGCCAGCAGCCCGGAACTGGTTGGCGATGAGCAGTTCTTC. The V and J genes are TRBV14 and TRBJ2-1; no definite D call. The germline CDR1 and CDR2 sequences are SGHDN and FVKESK. Trimming took off 4 bases at V and 8 bases at J, with 15 bases between the two ends. The CDR3 covers 14 residues. Based on the CDR3 plus reference TRBV14 and TRBJ2-1, the full variable domain is EAGVTQFPSHSVIEKGQTVTLRCDPISGHDNLYWYRRVMGKEIKFLLHFVKESKQDESGMPNNRFLAERTGGTYSTLKVQPAELEDSGVYFCASSPELVGDEQFFGPGTRLTVL.

This clonotype was counted a few times. This chain joins TRBV24-1 and TRBJ2-1; 8 bases fit TRBD2. J lost 3 bases, V lost 9 bases, and 18 bases had no gene match. This CDR3 contains 18 residues. Germline V gene lookup returns CDR1 KGHDR and CDR2 SFDVKD. CDR3 nucleotides: TGTGCCACCGGGGGTTGGGCCGGCGGGACTAGGGACTACAATGAGCAGTTCTTC. It translates to CATGGWAGGTRDYNEQFF.

This clonotype came up once. The junction departs from the called germline gene at one end, perhaps through a read error. The CDR3 region has the DNA TGTGCCAGCAGCTCAAATTTGGATACGCGGTATTTT. Encoded protein: CASSSNLDTRYF. This sequence joins TRBV11-1 and TRBJ2-3; D unclear. Germline-derived CDR1 and CDR2 are SGHAT and FQDESV (reference sequence). The CDR3 has 12 residues. Full variable domain (remainder filled in from reference TRBV11-1 and TRBJ2-3): EAEVAQSPRYKITEKSQAVAFWCDPISGHATLYWYRQILGQGPELLVQFQDESVVDDSQLPKDRFSAERLKGVDSTLKIQPAELGDSAMYLCASSSNLDTRYFGPGTRLTVL.

The chain is built from TRBV29-1 and TRBJ1-2, with D hard to call. In germline, CDR1 is SQVTM, CDR2 ANQGSEA. CDR3 size: 15 residues. V was cut by 3 bases and J by 8 bases, with 22 bases left in between. CDR3 protein: CSVDSHGFPPGGYTF. The CDR3 coding sequence is TGCAGCGTTGACTCGCACGGATTTCCCCCGGGAGGCTACACCTTC.

V and J are TRBV10-3 and TRBJ2-7; D gene unclear. Germline V gene lookup returns CDR1 ENHRY and CDR2 SYGVKD. The CDR3 has 13 residues. Trimming left V 6 bases short and J 0 bases short, with 9 bases between. The CDR3 DNA follows: TGTGCCATCAGGACTGAGAGCTCCTACGAGCAGTACTTC. As protein: CAIRTESSYEQYF.

A few counts support this clonotype. This sequence joins TRBV6-5 and TRBJ1-1, with D unclear. The CDR3 is made up of 17 amino acids. V was pared by 3 bases and J by 5 bases, with 22 bases between. Germline CDR1 reads MNHEY; CDR2 reads SVGAGI. The CDR3: CASSYTFWEAGGTEAFF. The CDR3 nucleotides are TGTGCCAGCAGTTATACCTTCTGGGAGGCAGGAGGGACTGAAGCTTTCTTT.

This clonotype was seen at least ten times. The rearrangement uses TRBV10-2 and TRBJ2-7, with D possibly matching TRBD1 (6 bases). This CDR3 is 15 amino acids long. Germline V gives CDR1 WSHSY, CDR2 SAAADI. The V end was cut by 6 bases, the J end by 3 bases, with 18 bases between. The CDR3 DNA follows: TGCGCCAGCAGCGTTACCGGGACACTTATCTACGAGCAGTACTTC. The encoded protein is CASSVTGTLIYEQYF.

The chain carries TRBV24-1 and TRBJ2-1; 9 nucleotides agree with TRBD2. Trimming cost V 4 bases and J 6 bases; bases outside gene matches: 6. This CDR3 spans 15 amino acids. The germline V gene encodes CDR1 KGHDR and CDR2 SFDVKD. The chain's CDR3 is CATSDIAGDLNEQFF. Here the CDR3 DNA reads TGTGCCACCAGTGACATAGCGGGGGACCTCAATGAGCAGTTCTTC.

The rearrangement uses TRBV12-3 or TRBV12-4 and TRBJ1-1; weak D call: TRBD1 (6 bases). Trimming stripped 0 bases from V and 6 bases from J, with 14 bases between. The CDR3 contains 15 residues. The CDR3 is CASSLALRKGAEAFF. In nucleotides, the CDR3 is TGTGCCAGCAGTTTAGCGCTTAGGAAGGGGGCTGAAGCTTTCTTT.

The rearrangement uses TRBV18 and TRBJ2-7, with TRBD2 identical over 8 bases. The J call is doubtful: the DNA matches TRBJ2-5 better. This CDR3 is built from 16 residues. The germline gives CDR1 KGHSH, CDR2 LQKENI. The CDR3 sequence: CASSPMVLADWETQYF. CDR3 in DNA: TGTGCCAGCTCACCGATGGTACTAGCGGATTGGGAGACCCAGTACTTC.

This chain uses TRBV3-1 with TRBJ2-7, with TRBD1 matching 7 bases. CDR3 length: 14 amino acids. Losses at the gene ends were 6 bases for V and 3 bases for J; bases not matched to a gene: 8. Germline loops: CDR1 LGHDT, CDR2 YNNKEL (reference sequence). The CDR3 loop is CASRRTGVFYEQYF. The CDR3 nucleotides are TGTGCCAGCAGGCGGACAGGTGTTTTCTACGAGCAGTACTTC.

In its sample, this clonotype was seen once. The V and J genes are TRBV5-1 and TRBJ1-3; 7 bases fit TRBD1. Trimming cost V 9 bases and J 1 base; bases outside gene matches: 16. CDR3 size: 17 residues. Germline V gene sequence: CDR1 SGHRS, CDR2 YFSETQ. CDR3 DNA: TGCGCCATCCAGGGGGTATGGACCTCTCTTTCTGGAAACACCATATATTTT. Translation gives CAIQGVWTSLSGNTIYF.

The gene calls are TRBV20-1 and TRBJ1-5; D remains unclear. Germline-derived CDR1 and CDR2 are DFQATT and SNEGSKA (reference sequence). CDR3 length: 17 amino acids. With 0 bases removed from V and 0 bases from J, the gap between germline ends came to 15 bases. CDR3 loop: CSARERSGMYSNQPQHF. The CDR3 DNA reads TGCAGTGCTAGAGAGAGGAGCGGGATGTATAGCAATCAGCCCCAGCATTTT.

The table lists this clonotype with a few counts. The chain combines TRBV4-3 with TRBJ2-1; a weak D match, TRBD1 (6 bases). Trimming cost V 5 bases and J 6 bases, with 17 bases left between them. The CDR3 covers 15 residues. Germline V CDR1 and CDR2: LGHNA, YSLEER. Written as DNA, the CDR3 is TGCGCCAGCAGCAAACGACAGGCAGCGGCCAATGAGCAGTTCTTC. Its protein is CASSKRQAAANEQFF.

This clonotype was seen a handful of times. V and J are TRBV12-3 or TRBV12-4 and TRBJ2-7, with 7 bases that match TRBD1. The CDR3 extends over 14 amino acids. The trim removed 7 bases at V and 2 bases at J, leaving 8 bases unmatched. The CDR3: CASTHTDRPYEQYF. DNA of the CDR3: TGTGCCAGCACCCACACGGACAGGCCCTACGAGCAGTACTTC.

This clonotype was detected a few times. CDR3 loop: CASSPTGGLTKNIQYF. DNA of the CDR3: TGTGCCAGCAGTCCTACAGGGGGCTTAACCAAAAACATTCAGTACTTC. The J gene is TRBJ2-4, the V gene TRBV28, with 9 bases matching TRBD1. CDR1 is MDHEN, CDR2 SYDVKM, per germline. V lost 5 bases, J lost 2 bases, and 7 bases stayed unmatched. The CDR3 spans 16 residues.

There are a few counts of this clonotype. The rearrangement uses TRBV12-3 or TRBV12-4 and TRBJ1-2; maybe TRBD1 (5 bases). V was trimmed by 4 bases and J by 1 base, leaving 13 bases between them. The CDR3 sequence is 15 residues long. The CDR3 region is CASSSGTPINYGYTF. As DNA, the CDR3 is TGTGCCAGCAGTTCGGGGACTCCCATTAACTATGGCTACACCTTC.